The rows below give T cell receptor beta chains drawn from one sample of a study of regulatory T cells in long-lasting Graves disease. TCRdb re-derived calls from the multiplex PCR reads in MiXCR, one entry per CDR3 protein. This table holds 450,000 to 650,000 distinct CDR3 sequences, 15% to 20% found once. This sample was also put to use in a study of T cells in Graves' hyperthyroidism and ophthalmopathy.

The specimen comprised peripheral blood mononuclear cells (PBMCs), sampled at new diagnosis, from a patient treated with antithyroid drugs. These receptors all come from a woman aged 35 to 60 with Graves disease. CDR3s leave out the opening cysteine and the closing phenylalanine or tryptophan.

cdr3_aa: ASMLGLASEQF; v_call: TRBV2
cdr3_aa: ASSPRRMTEAF; v_call: TRBV12-3/TRBV12-4
cdr3_aa: AGSYFGTGGETQY; v_call: TRBV6-5
cdr3_aa: TARRAGGDEQY; v_call: TRBV29-1
cdr3_aa: ASSRLGGRANYGYT; v_call: TRBV7-9
cdr3_aa: AWSVYGQYQPQH; v_call: TRBV30
cdr3_aa: ASSAASTSSYEQY; v_call: TRBV12-3/TRBV12-4
cdr3_aa: ASSAGYHTSNTGELF; v_call: TRBV6-4
cdr3_aa: ASSPVGGENTGELF; v_call: TRBV9
cdr3_aa: ASSLYEGRTEAF; v_call: TRBV27
cdr3_aa: ASSPGDSLLGYGYT; v_call: TRBV7-9